This T cell receptor (beta chain) was recovered during a study of spatial heterogeneity in lung cancer. Points from the study as a whole: Mutation tallies in tumors tracked expanded intratumoral alpha and beta TCR counts.

Time point: sample taken at primary tumor resection. Samples were obtained from 70 or so donors, all untreated early-stage non-small cell lung cancer patients. TCRdb re-derived calls from the 5' RACE reads in MiXCR, one entry per CDR3 protein. Among 4,000 to 6,500 distinct CDR3 sequences listed, 5.5% to 7% were seen once. The CDR3 sequence is 16 residues long. Germline V gene lookup returns CDR1 KGHSH and CDR2 LQKENI. V lost 3 bases, J lost 0 bases, and 8 bases stayed unmatched. By share of the sample, this clonotype is medium-sized. Its antigen is not identified. With the library built for alpha chains, this beta chain is off target and its frequency is not meaningful.

The TCR comes from a female donor with early-stage non-small cell lung cancer. Sequencing used lung tumor tissue, obtained at surgery. V usage is TRBV18 and J usage is TRBJ2-7; the match to TRBD2 covers 7 bases. The CDR3 loop is CASSPGGLAVSYEQYF. For the CDR3, the DNA is TGTGCCAGCTCACCTGGAGGGCTAGCGGTCTCCTACGAGCAGTACTTC.